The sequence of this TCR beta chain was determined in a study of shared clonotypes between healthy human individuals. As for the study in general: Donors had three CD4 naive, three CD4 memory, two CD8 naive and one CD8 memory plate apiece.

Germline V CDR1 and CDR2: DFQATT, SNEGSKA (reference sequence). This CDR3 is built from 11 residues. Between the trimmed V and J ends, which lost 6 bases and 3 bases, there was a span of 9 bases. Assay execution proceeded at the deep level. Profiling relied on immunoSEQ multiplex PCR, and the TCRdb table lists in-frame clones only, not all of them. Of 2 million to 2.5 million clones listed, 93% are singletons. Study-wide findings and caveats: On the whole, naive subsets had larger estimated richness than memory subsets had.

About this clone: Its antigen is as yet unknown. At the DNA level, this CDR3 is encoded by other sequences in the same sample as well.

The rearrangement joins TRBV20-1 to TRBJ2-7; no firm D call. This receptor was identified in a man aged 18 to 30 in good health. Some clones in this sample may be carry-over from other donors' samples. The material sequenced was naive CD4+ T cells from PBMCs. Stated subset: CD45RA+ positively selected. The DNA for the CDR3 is TGCAGTGCCCCAGCATACTACGAGCAGTACTTC. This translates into CSAPAYYEQYF.